Listed below are T cell receptor beta chains from one sample, sequenced in a study of T cells after yellow fever vaccination. TCRdb independently ran MiXCR on the 5' RACE reads; one entry per CDR3 protein. The repertoire holds hundreds of thousands of distinct CDR3 sequences, with roughly 12% as singletons. The sample consisted of PBMCs, taken on the day of the yellow fever booster vaccination. The receptor source for this set is a man aged 30 to 39 who received the YFV17D yellow fever vaccine. Both conserved end residues are part of each CDR3. D genes are given only for firm matches. Clone size is shown for a subset of rows, as once, few, many or a class of expanded clone.

>TRBJ2-1|.|TRBD2|TRBV9
TGTGCCAGCAGCGTAGGGACTAGCGGGGCGGTTGAGCAGTTCTTC
CASSVGTSGAVEQFF
>TRBJ1-4|.|.|TRBV4-3
TGCGCCAGCAGCCAAGCTGGGCCTTCTCCCAAAAAACTGTTTTTT
CASSQAGPSPKKLFF
>TRBJ2-7|.|.|TRBV18
TGTGCCAGCTCACCATCCGCGACCGGGGAGCAGTACTTC
CASSPSATGEQYF
>TRBJ2-4|few|.|TRBV28
TGTGCCAGCAGTTTTTTGGGGTCGAAAAACATTCAGTACTTC
CASSFLGSKNIQYF
>TRBJ2-5|few|.|TRBV5-1
TGCGCCAGCGGCTTGTCGGAGACCCAGTACTTC
CASGLSETQYF
>TRBJ2-1|.|TRBD1|TRBV29-1
TGCAGCCCCCCCAGGGGGCTGTGTTACAATGAGCAGTTCTTC
CSPPRGLCYNEQFF
>TRBJ2-7|.|.|TRBV5-4
TGTGCCAGCAGCTCCGATAACTGGAGCTCCTACGAGCAGTACTTC
CASSSDNWSSYEQYF
>TRBJ2-5|few|TRBD2|TRBV5-1
TGCGCCAGCAGCTTGGGGACTAGCCGTCAAGAGACCCAGTACTTC
CASSLGTSRQETQYF
>TRBJ1-6|.|TRBD1|TRBV9
TGTGCCAGCCACAGGGGGCTTTCGGATTCACCCCTCCACTTT
CASHRGLSDSPLHF
>TRBJ2-3|few|TRBD2|TRBV29-1
TGCGTGGGGACTAGCGGCCGCACAGATACGCAGTATTTT
CVGTSGRTDTQYF
>TRBJ1-1|many|.|TRBV7-3
TGTGCCAGCAGCTTATCCGTGGGGGTACTGATCGCTGAAGCTTTCTTT
CASSLSVGVLIAEAFF
>TRBJ2-5|few|.|TRBV20-1
TGCAGTGCTAGACCCGCGGAGACCCAGTACTTC
CSARPAETQYF
>TRBJ2-2|.|.|TRBV12-3/TRBV12-4
TGTGCCAGCAGCCCCCTTGGGGCCGAGACCGGGGAGCTGTTTTTT
CASSPLGAETGELFF
>TRBJ2-3|few|TRBD2|TRBV7-9
TGTGCCAGCAGCTTAGCCGGGACTAGCTTGCCAGATACGCAGTATTTT
CASSLAGTSLPDTQYF
>TRBJ2-2|few|.|TRBV20-1
TGCAGTGCTAGAGATCGGATGGGGTCCGGGGAGCTGTTTTTT
CSARDRMGSGELFF
>TRBJ2-7|many|TRBD1|TRBV12-3/TRBV12-4
TGTGCCAGCAGCGGGACAGGGCGAGGCGAGCAGTACTTC
CASSGTGRGEQYF
>TRBJ2-3|.|.|TRBV12-3/TRBV12-4
TGTGCCAGCACCGGAGGGTCCTGGGGTACGCAGTATTTT
CASTGGSWGTQYF
>TRBJ2-5|.|.|TRBV6-6
TGTGCCAGCAGGGACGCTCAAGAGACCCAGTACTTC
CASRDAQETQYF
>TRBJ2-5|few|.|TRBV5-1
TGCGCCAGCGCGGAGTACGGGACCCAGTACTTC
CASAEYGTQYF
>TRBJ2-7|.|.|TRBV28
TGTGCCAGCAGAACCTCCATTAGCTCCTACGAGCAGTACTTC
CASRTSISSYEQYF